This TCR beta chain was obtained from a study of radiotherapy plus CTLA-4 blockade in lung cancer. Libraries were prepared by immunoSEQ multiplex PCR; TCRdb keeps only in-frame clonotypes and omits some of them. Of some 49,000 clones listed, 70% to 90% were seen once; the top ten hold about 27%. General study points: Among blood TCR repertoires after radiotherapy plus ipilimumab, tumor-derived clones expanded.

This clone was seen a single time. Its antigen is not identified. This CDR3 is 14 amino acids long. Trimming removed 7 bases from V and 5 bases from J; junction bases left unmatched: 10. The germline V gene has CDR1 MNHEY and CDR2 SMNVEV (reference sequence). Specimen: peripheral blood, collected from a patient treated with radiotherapy plus ipilimumab. V gene TRBV27 combines with J gene TRBJ1-1, with TRBD1 identical over 7 bases. The TCR was taken from a human donor with non-small cell lung cancer whose response to radiotherapy plus ipilimumab could not be evaluated. CDR3 bases: TGTGCCAGCACCTCGAGACAGGGTTATACTGAAGCTTTCTTT. Its translation is CASTSRQGYTEAFF.